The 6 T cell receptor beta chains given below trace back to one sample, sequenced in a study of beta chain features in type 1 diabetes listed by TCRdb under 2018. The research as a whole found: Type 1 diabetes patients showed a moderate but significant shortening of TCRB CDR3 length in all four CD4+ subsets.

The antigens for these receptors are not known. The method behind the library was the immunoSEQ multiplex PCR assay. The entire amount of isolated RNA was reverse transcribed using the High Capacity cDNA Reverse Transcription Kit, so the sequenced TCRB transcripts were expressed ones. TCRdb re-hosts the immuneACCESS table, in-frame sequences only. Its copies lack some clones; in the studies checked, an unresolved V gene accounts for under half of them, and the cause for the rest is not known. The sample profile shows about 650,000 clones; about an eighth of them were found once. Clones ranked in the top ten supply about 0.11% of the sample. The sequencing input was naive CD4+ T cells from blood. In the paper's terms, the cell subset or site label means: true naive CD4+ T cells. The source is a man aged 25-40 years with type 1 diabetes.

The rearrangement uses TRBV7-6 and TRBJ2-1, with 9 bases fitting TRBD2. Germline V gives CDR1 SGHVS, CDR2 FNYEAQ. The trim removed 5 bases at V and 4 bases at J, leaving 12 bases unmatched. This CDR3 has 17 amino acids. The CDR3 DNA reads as TGTGCCAGCAGCCGAACCCTGCCCCTAGCGGGGTACAATGAGCAGTTCTTC. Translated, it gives CASSRTLPLAGYNEQFF.

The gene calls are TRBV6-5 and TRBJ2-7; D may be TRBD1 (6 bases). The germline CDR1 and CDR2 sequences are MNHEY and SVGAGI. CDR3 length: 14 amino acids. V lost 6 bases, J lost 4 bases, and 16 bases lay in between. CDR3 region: CASSIAGVRYEQYF. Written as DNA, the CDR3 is TGTGCCAGCAGCATCGCAGGGGTGCGGTACGAGCAGTACTTC.

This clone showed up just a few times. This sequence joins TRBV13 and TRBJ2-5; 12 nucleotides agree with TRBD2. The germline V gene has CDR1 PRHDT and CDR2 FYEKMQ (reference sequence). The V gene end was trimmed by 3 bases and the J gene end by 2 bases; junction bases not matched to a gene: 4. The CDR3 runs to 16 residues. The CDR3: CASSFGLAGGQETQYF. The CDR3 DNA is TGTGCCAGCAGCTTCGGGCTAGCGGGGGGGCAAGAGACCCAGTACTTC.

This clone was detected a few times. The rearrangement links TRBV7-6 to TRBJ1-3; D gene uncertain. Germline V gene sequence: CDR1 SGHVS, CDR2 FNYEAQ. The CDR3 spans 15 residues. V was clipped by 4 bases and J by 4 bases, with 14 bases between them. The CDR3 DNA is TGTGCCAGCAGCTCACTGCTGACGGGGGGAAACACCATATATTTT. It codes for CASSSLLTGGNTIYF.

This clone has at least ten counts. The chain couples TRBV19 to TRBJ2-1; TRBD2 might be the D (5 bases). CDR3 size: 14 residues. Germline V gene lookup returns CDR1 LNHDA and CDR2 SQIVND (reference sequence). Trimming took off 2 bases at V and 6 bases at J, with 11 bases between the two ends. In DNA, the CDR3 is TGTGCCAGTAGTATACTAGCAGACGTCAATGAGCAGTTCTTC. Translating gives CASSILADVNEQFF.

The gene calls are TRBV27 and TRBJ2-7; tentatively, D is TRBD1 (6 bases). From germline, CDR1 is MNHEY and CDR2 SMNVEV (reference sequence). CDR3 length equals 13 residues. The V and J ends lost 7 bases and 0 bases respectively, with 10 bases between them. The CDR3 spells CASTRQDSYEQYF. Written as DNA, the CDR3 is TGTGCCAGCACCCGACAGGACTCCTACGAGCAGTACTTC.